A selection of T cell receptor beta chains follows, all from one sample in a study of siplizumab effects on memory and regulatory T cells. These TCRs' antigens remain unknown. Libraries were prepared by immunoSEQ multiplex PCR; TCRdb keeps only in-frame clonotypes and omits some of them. Seen here are about 3,400 clones, about 60% observed once, and the top ten hold about two fifths. Sequencing was done on a sample of CFSE-low (dividing) CD8+ T cells sorted from an allogeneic mixed lymphocyte reaction. The receptors were sampled from a human donor in good health; the cells came from an allogeneic mixed lymphocyte reaction. Some clones in this sample may be carry-over from other donors' samples. Both conserved end residues are trimmed from each CDR3. A D gene is named only where the DNA matches it firmly. Part of the rows lack a size; the others show once, few, many or a class for expanded clones.

d_call: TRBD2
v_call: TRBV27
clone_size: -
cdr3_aa: ASSRLAGGGWETQY

d_call: -
v_call: TRBV6-1
clone_size: -
cdr3_aa: ASSPPSAYGYT

d_call: TRBD1
v_call: TRBV4-1
clone_size: -
cdr3_aa: ASSQDEYRGGIGNQPQH

d_call: TRBD1
v_call: TRBV19
clone_size: -
cdr3_aa: ASSPGTGGYEQY

d_call: TRBD1
v_call: TRBV7-6
clone_size: -
cdr3_aa: ASSWGTGGRGTEAF

d_call: -
v_call: TRBV11-2
clone_size: -
cdr3_aa: ASSGPPIQETQY

d_call: TRBD2
v_call: TRBV5-6
clone_size: few
cdr3_aa: ASSLDLAGAFGELF

d_call: -
v_call: TRBV10-1
clone_size: -
cdr3_aa: ASSEFAGASYNEQF

d_call: -
v_call: TRBV6-5
clone_size: once
cdr3_aa: ASSPVFGGYNEQF

d_call: -
v_call: TRBV15
clone_size: -
cdr3_aa: ATSSFSYEQY

d_call: -
v_call: TRBV11-2
clone_size: -
cdr3_aa: ASSLTGGPGRSYEQY

d_call: -
v_call: TRBV6-5
clone_size: -
cdr3_aa: ASKGDGLEQY

d_call: -
v_call: TRBV7-9
clone_size: few
cdr3_aa: ASSFEGRPYEQY

d_call: TRBD1
v_call: TRBV9
clone_size: -
cdr3_aa: ASSLGQGPYEQY

d_call: -
v_call: TRBV7-9
clone_size: -
cdr3_aa: ASSLVRGHGEQF